Listed here are 13 T cell receptor beta chains from one sample, sequenced in a study of cytomegalovirus exposure and HLA in healthy donors. Using immunoSEQ multiplex PCR, the repertoire was profiled, and TCRdb retains in-frame clones only, with some absent. The sample lists 65,000 to 80,000 clones, about 93% occurring once. The sequenced material came from PBMCs. These receptors were obtained from a woman aged 18-29 years in good health and CMV-seronegative.

This chain links TRBV9 with TRBJ2-2; 8 nucleotides line up with TRBD1. The trim removed 0 bases at V and 6 bases at J, leaving 4 bases unmatched. CDR1 SGDLS and CDR2 YYNGEE come from the germline V gene. The CDR3 sequence is 15 residues long. This chain's CDR3 is CASSVDRGSSGELFF. In DNA, the CDR3 is TGTGCCAGCAGCGTAGACAGGGGGTCTTCCGGGGAGCTGTTTTTT.

The gene calls are TRBV2 and TRBJ2-3, with D tentatively TRBD2 (5 bases). V lost 5 bases to trimming and J lost 0 bases, with 15 bases between them. Germline loops: CDR1 SNHLY, CDR2 FYNNEI. The CDR3 runs to 16 residues. The chain's CDR3 is CASSHSPAESTDTQYF. In nucleotides, the CDR3 is TGTGCCAGCAGTCATAGCCCAGCGGAGAGCACAGATACGCAGTATTTT.

This clone has a single count. The chain uses TRBV9 and TRBJ1-2; no definite D call. The CDR3 consists of 13 residues. V lost 5 bases and J lost 2, with 10 bases in between. Per the germline V gene, CDR1 is SGDLS and CDR2 is YYNGEE. CDR3 sequence (DNA): TGTGCCAGCAGGCACATCTTAAACTATGGCTACACCTTC. Its protein product is CASRHILNYGYTF.

The J gene is TRBJ2-3, the V gene TRBV30; D might be TRBD2 (5 bases). The CDR3 runs to 13 residues. From germline, CDR1 is GTSNPN and CDR2 SVGIG (reference sequence). Between the trimmed V and J ends, which lost 7 bases and 2 bases, there was a span of 13 bases. The CDR3 sequence: CAYGAALTDTQYF. The CDR3 DNA reads TGTGCCTACGGAGCGGCACTCACAGATACGCAGTATTTT. Looking up the rest from reference TRBV30 and TRBJ2-3 gives the full variable domain: SQTIHQWPATLVQPVGSPLSLECTVEGTSNPNLYWYRQAAGRGLQLLFYSVGIGQISSEVPQNLSASRPQDRQFILSSKKLLLSDSGFYLCAYGAALTDTQYFGPGTRLTVL.

The chain employs TRBV11-3 and TRBJ1-1, with TRBD1 identical over 12 bases. Germline values: CDR1 SGHNT, CDR2 YENEEA. There are 17 residues in the CDR3. V lost 1 base, J lost 3 bases, and 6 bases stayed unmatched. DNA of the CDR3: TGTGCCAGCAGCTTAGGTGGGACAGGGGGCCGAGACACTGAAGCTTTCTTT. This gives the protein CASSLGGTGGRDTEAFF. Full variable domain (rest looked up from reference TRBV11-3 and TRBJ1-1): EAGVVQSPRYKIIEKKQPVAFWCNPISGHNTLYWYLQNLGQGPELLIRYENEEAVDDSQLPKDRFSAERLKGVDSTLKIQPAELGDSAVYLCASSLGGTGGRDTEAFFGQGTRLTVV.

This chain connects TRBV7-9 to TRBJ1-5, with D unclear. Germline loops: CDR1 SEHNR, CDR2 FQNEAQ (reference sequence). The V end lost 2 bases, the J end lost 8 bases, and 7 bases lay between the germline ends. This CDR3 spans 12 amino acids. CDR3 bases: TGTGCCAGCAGCTTAACAGACAAGCCCCAGCATTTT. Its translation is CASSLTDKPQHF.

The CDR3 bases are TGTGCCTGGAGTGTACATGGCCCCACTAGGGATACGCAGTATTTT. This translates into CAWSVHGPTRDTQYF. This chain uses TRBV30 with TRBJ2-3; TRBD2 might be the D (5 bases). This CDR3 has 15 amino acids. From germline, CDR1 is GTSNPN and CDR2 SVGIG (reference sequence). Trimming left V 0 bases short and J 6 bases short, with 16 bases between.

In this sample, this clone turned up once. This rearrangement joins TRBV19 to TRBJ1-5, with D possibly matching TRBD1 (5 bases). This CDR3 is built from 15 residues. Germline CDR1 LNHDA, CDR2 SQIVND (reference sequence). V lost 1 base and J 6 bases, leaving 13 bases between the germline ends. The CDR3 protein is CASSIVSGFTQPQHF. CDR3 in DNA: TGTGCCAGTAGTATAGTTTCAGGGTTTACTCAGCCCCAGCATTTT.

The chain combines TRBV5-1 with TRBJ2-1; the match to TRBD2 covers 9 bases. Germline V lookup: CDR1 SGHRS, CDR2 YFSETQ. CDR3 length: 17 residues. The junction had 7 bases not matched to a gene; V was cut back by 2 bases and J by 1 base. This CDR3 is CASSFRAGGVSYNEQFF. CDR3 nucleotides: TGCGCCAGCAGCTTCCGAGCGGGAGGCGTGTCCTACAATGAGCAGTTCTTC.

This chain joins TRBV11-2 and TRBJ2-7, with D tentatively TRBD2 (5 bases). Deletions cut 2 bases from V and 2 bases from J, with 10 bases between. This CDR3 has 14 residues. CDR1 is SGHAT and CDR2 is FQNNGV in the germline V gene. The CDR3 sequence: CASSLYEGPYEQYF. The CDR3 DNA follows: TGTGCCAGCAGCTTATACGAGGGTCCCTACGAGCAGTACTTC.

The gene calls are TRBV19 and TRBJ1-1; TRBD1 matches at 8 bases. Germline CDR1 LNHDA, CDR2 SQIVND (reference sequence). V lost 4 bases, J lost 2 bases, and 3 bases stayed unmatched. This CDR3 region has 14 residues. The CDR3 coding sequence is TGTGCCAGTAGTAAGGACAGGGCCAACACTGAAGCTTTCTTT. This gives the protein CASSKDRANTEAFF. Drawing the rest from reference TRBV19 and TRBJ1-1, the complete variable domain is DGGITQSPKYLFRKEGQNVTLSCEQNLNHDAMYWYRQDPGQGLRLIYYSQIVNDFQKGDIAEGYSVSREKKESFPLTVTSAQKNPTAFYLCASSKDRANTEAFFGQGTRLTVV.

The genes are TRBV2 and TRBJ2-1; the D gene is possibly TRBD1 (5 bases). V lost 0 bases and J 4 bases, leaving 16 bases between the germline ends. Germline V CDR1 and CDR2: SNHLY, FYNNEI. The CDR3 contains 17 residues. CDR3 loop: CASSEALRRQRYNEQFF. DNA of the CDR3: TGTGCCAGCAGTGAAGCGCTCAGAAGACAGAGGTACAATGAGCAGTTCTTC.

The chain employs TRBV30 and TRBJ2-3; 11 bases align to TRBD2. Germline lookup yields CDR1 GTSNPN and CDR2 SVGIG (reference sequence). CDR3 length: 16 residues. V gave up 2 bases and J gave up 4 bases; unmatched junction bases: 8. The CDR3 nucleotides are TGTGCCTGGAGTCAACGTTTAGCGGGAGGGTCAGATACGCAGTATTTT. As protein: CAWSQRLAGGSDTQYF.